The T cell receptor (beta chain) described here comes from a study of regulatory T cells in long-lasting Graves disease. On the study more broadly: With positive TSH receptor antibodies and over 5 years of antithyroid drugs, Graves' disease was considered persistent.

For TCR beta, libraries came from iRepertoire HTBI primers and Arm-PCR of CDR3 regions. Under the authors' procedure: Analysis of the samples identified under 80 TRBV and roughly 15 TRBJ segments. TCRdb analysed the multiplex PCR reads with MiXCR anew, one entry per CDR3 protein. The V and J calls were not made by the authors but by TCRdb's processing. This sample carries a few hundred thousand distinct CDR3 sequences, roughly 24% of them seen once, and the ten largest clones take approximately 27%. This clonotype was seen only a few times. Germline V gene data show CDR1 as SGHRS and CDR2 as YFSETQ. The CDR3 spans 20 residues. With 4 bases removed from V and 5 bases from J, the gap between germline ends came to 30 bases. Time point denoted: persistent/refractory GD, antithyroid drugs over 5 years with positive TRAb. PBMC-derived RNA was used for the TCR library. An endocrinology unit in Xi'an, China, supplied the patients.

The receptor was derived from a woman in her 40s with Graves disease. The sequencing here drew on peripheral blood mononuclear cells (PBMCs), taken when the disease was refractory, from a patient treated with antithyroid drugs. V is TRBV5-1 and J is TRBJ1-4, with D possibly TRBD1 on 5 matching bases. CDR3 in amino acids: CASSLPPLQDSREGNEKLFF. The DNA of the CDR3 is TGCGCCAGCAGCCTGCCACCGTTACAGGACTCTAGGGAAGGAAATGAAAAACTGTTTTTT.